The rows below give T cell receptor beta chains drawn from one sample of a study of blood T cells in healthy people across ages. TCRdb reprocessed the 5' RACE reads via MiXCR and lists one record per CDR3 protein. The repertoire includes approximately 690,000 distinct CDR3 sequences, 35% to 50% of them detected once, and 30% sits in the top ten. The sequencing sample was made of blood. Receptor source: a man at least 80 years old in good health. Both conserved end residues are part of each CDR3. The order of the fields is V gene, D gene, J gene, clone size, CDR3 protein, CDR3 DNA. A D gene is named only where the DNA matches it firmly. Clone size, where shown, is once, few, many, or a class for clones that have expanded.

v_gene: TRBV7-2
d_gene: TRBD1
j_gene: TRBJ2-5
abundance: .
CDR3aa: CASSLGTGGVETQYF
CDR3nt: TGTGCCAGCAGCTTAGGGACAGGGGGCGTAGAGACCCAGTACTTC

v_gene: TRBV15
d_gene: .
j_gene: TRBJ2-6
abundance: few
CDR3aa: CAASGTGPGANVLTF
CDR3nt: TGTGCCGCCAGTGGAACAGGGCCTGGGGCCAACGTCCTGACTTTC

v_gene: TRBV6-5
d_gene: TRBD1
j_gene: TRBJ1-2
abundance: .
CDR3aa: CASSARQGLNYGYTF
CDR3nt: TGTGCCAGCAGTGCTAGACAGGGGCTCAACTATGGCTACACCTTC

v_gene: TRBV4-3
d_gene: TRBD2
j_gene: TRBJ2-2
abundance: .
CDR3aa: CASSHSGLAGPPGELFF
CDR3nt: TGCGCCAGCAGCCACTCCGGACTAGCGGGACCGCCCGGGGAGCTGTTTTTT

v_gene: TRBV2
d_gene: .
j_gene: TRBJ2-6
abundance: .
CDR3aa: CASSESTGANVLTF
CDR3nt: TGTGCCAGCAGTGAAAGTACGGGGGCCAACGTCCTGACTTTC

v_gene: TRBV7-2
d_gene: .
j_gene: TRBJ2-7
abundance: .
CDR3aa: CASSVSYRVHEQYF
CDR3nt: TGTGCCAGCAGCGTTAGTTACAGGGTCCACGAGCAGTACTTC

v_gene: TRBV3-1
d_gene: .
j_gene: TRBJ1-6
abundance: .
CDR3aa: CASTQEGRWRSPLHF
CDR3nt: TGTGCCAGCACCCAAGAGGGCAGATGGCGTTCACCCCTCCACTTT

v_gene: TRBV7-2
d_gene: .
j_gene: TRBJ2-7
abundance: many
CDR3aa: CASRTGSYEQYF
CDR3nt: TGTGCCAGCAGAACGGGGAGCTACGAGCAGTACTTC

v_gene: TRBV20-1
d_gene: .
j_gene: TRBJ2-7
abundance: few
CDR3aa: CWTEYNEQYF
CDR3nt: TGTTGGACCGAATACAATGAGCAGTACTTC

v_gene: TRBV7-2
d_gene: TRBD2
j_gene: TRBJ2-5
abundance: .
CDR3aa: CASSQTPSGGETQYF
CDR3nt: TGTGCCAGCAGCCAAACCCCTAGCGGGGGAGAGACCCAGTACTTC

v_gene: TRBV4-3
d_gene: TRBD1
j_gene: TRBJ2-2
abundance: .
CDR3aa: CASSPGTVEYTTGELFF
CDR3nt: TGCGCCAGCAGCCCGGGGACAGTTGAATACACGACCGGGGAGCTGTTTTTT

v_gene: TRBV5-1
d_gene: .
j_gene: TRBJ2-7
abundance: .
CDR3aa: CASSQPWTGRLSGTTTYNEQYF
CDR3nt: TGCGCCAGCAGCCAACCTTGGACAGGGAGATTATCCGGGACTACTACCTACAATGAGCAGTACTTC

v_gene: TRBV3-1
d_gene: TRBD1
j_gene: TRBJ1-2
abundance: .
CDR3aa: CASSQAPGQVPYGYTF
CDR3nt: TGTGCCAGCAGCCAAGCCCCGGGACAGGTGCCCTATGGCTACACCTTC

v_gene: TRBV28
d_gene: .
j_gene: TRBJ1-2
abundance: .
CDR3aa: CASSPSGSGYTF
CDR3nt: TGTGCCAGCAGCCCTTCGGGGAGTGGCTACACCTTC

v_gene: TRBV7-2
d_gene: .
j_gene: TRBJ1-2
abundance: .
CDR3aa: CASSFLQGDNYGYTF
CDR3nt: TGTGCCAGCAGCTTTTTACAGGGTGATAACTATGGCTACACCTTC

v_gene: TRBV27
d_gene: TRBD1
j_gene: TRBJ2-7
abundance: .
CDR3aa: CASSLKDRVVNEQYF
CDR3nt: TGTGCCAGCAGTTTAAAGGACAGGGTCGTCAACGAGCAGTACTTC

v_gene: TRBV25-1
d_gene: TRBD2
j_gene: TRBJ2-1
abundance: few
CDR3aa: CASSEWASGAYNEQFF
CDR3nt: TGTGCCAGCAGTGAATGGGCTAGCGGGGCCTACAATGAGCAGTTCTTC

v_gene: TRBV5-5
d_gene: TRBD1
j_gene: TRBJ2-7
abundance: .
CDR3aa: CASSLDTGTGHYEQYF
CDR3nt: TGTGCCAGCAGCTTGGACACCGGGACAGGGCATTACGAGCAGTACTTC

v_gene: TRBV10-1
d_gene: .
j_gene: TRBJ1-4
abundance: few
CDR3aa: CASSGGAGPEKLFF
CDR3nt: TGCGCCAGCAGTGGAGGGGCCGGACCTGAAAAACTGTTTTTT

v_gene: TRBV6-5
d_gene: .
j_gene: TRBJ1-1
abundance: .
CDR3aa: CASTKPTGNTEAFF
CDR3nt: TGTGCCAGCACAAAACCGACAGGGAACACTGAAGCTTTCTTT

v_gene: TRBV6-1
d_gene: TRBD2
j_gene: TRBJ2-1
abundance: .
CDR3aa: CAAQLFGRGLSSYNEQFF
CDR3nt: TGTGCCGCACAACTTTTTGGGAGGGGCCTAAGCTCCTACAATGAGCAGTTCTTC

v_gene: TRBV30
d_gene: .
j_gene: TRBJ1-2
abundance: .
CDR3aa: CAWSFQSMEAGGYTF
CDR3nt: TGTGCCTGGAGTTTTCAATCCATGGAAGCGGGAGGCTACACCTTC

v_gene: TRBV6-6
d_gene: .
j_gene: TRBJ2-7
abundance: few
CDR3aa: CASTPTTIGSPSYEQYF
CDR3nt: TGTGCCAGCACCCCGACCACCATCGGGAGTCCATCCTACGAGCAGTACTTC

v_gene: TRBV7-2
d_gene: TRBD1
j_gene: TRBJ2-2
abundance: .
CDR3aa: CASSYRGETGELFF
CDR3nt: TGTGCCAGCAGCTACAGGGGTGAAACCGGGGAGCTGTTTTTT

v_gene: TRBV6-2/TRBV6-3
d_gene: .
j_gene: TRBJ2-6
abundance: .
CDR3aa: CASSQRDFSGANVLTF
CDR3nt: TGCGCCAGCAGCCAAAGGGACTTCTCTGGGGCCAACGTCCTGACTTTC